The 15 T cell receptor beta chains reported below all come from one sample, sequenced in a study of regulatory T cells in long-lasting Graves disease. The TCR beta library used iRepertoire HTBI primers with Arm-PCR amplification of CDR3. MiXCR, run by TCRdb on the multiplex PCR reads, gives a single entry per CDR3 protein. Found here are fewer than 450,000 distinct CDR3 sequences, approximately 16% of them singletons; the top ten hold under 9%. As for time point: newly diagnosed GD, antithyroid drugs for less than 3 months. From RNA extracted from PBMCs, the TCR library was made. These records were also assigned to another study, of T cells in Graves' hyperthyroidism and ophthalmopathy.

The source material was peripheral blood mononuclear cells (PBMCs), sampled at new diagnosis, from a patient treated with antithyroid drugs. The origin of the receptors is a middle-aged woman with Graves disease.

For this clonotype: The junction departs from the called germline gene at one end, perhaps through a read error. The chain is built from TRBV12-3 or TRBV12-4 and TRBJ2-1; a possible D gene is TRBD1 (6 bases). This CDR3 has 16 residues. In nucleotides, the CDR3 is TGTGTCAGCAGGAAGCCCGGGACAAGTTCTGGCAATGAGCAGTTCTTC. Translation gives CVSRKPGTSSGNEQFF.

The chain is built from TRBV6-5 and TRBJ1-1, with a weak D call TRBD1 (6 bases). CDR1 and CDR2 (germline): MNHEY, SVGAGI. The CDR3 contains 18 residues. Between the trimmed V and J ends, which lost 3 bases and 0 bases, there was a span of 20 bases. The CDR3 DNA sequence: TGTGCCAGCAGTTATGCCGTTGTTGGGGACAAGCTGAACACTGAAGCTTTCTTT. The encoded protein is CASSYAVVGDKLNTEAFF.

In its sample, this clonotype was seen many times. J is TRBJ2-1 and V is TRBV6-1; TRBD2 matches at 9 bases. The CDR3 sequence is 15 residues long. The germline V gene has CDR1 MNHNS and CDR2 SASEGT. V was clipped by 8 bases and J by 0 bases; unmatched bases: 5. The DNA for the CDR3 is TGTGCCAGCCGGAATAGCGGGAGCTCCTACAATGAGCAGTTCTTC. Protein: CASRNSGSSYNEQFF.

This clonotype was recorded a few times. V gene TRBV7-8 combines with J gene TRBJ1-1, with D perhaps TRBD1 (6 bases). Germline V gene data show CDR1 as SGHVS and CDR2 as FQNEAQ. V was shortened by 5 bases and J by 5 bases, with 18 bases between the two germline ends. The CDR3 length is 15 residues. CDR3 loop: CASSPHRVSWTEAFF. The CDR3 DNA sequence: TGTGCCAGCAGCCCCCACAGGGTTTCGTGGACTGAAGCTTTCTTT.

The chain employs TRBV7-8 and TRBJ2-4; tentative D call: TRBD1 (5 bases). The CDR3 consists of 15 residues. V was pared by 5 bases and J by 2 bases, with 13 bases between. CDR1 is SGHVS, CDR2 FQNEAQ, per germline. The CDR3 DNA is TGTGCCAGCAGCACGTTCCAGGGTCCCAAAAACATTCAGTACTTC. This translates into CASSTFQGPKNIQYF.

CDR3 protein: CASSPDYYGTRGEQYF. The CDR3 nucleotides read TGCGCCAGCAGCCCCGATTATTACGGTACTAGGGGCGAGCAGTACTTC. The chain employs TRBV5-1 and TRBJ2-7; either TRBD1 or TRBD2 may supply D (5 bases each). Trimming removed 4 bases from V and 6 bases from J, with 23 bases in between. The CDR3 extends over 16 amino acids. Germline V gives CDR1 SGHRS, CDR2 YFSETQ.

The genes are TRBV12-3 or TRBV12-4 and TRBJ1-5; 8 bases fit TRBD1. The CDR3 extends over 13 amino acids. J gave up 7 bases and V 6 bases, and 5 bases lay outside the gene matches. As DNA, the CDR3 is TGTGCCAGCAGAGGACAGGGCCGGCAGCCCCAGCATTTT. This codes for CASRGQGRQPQHF.

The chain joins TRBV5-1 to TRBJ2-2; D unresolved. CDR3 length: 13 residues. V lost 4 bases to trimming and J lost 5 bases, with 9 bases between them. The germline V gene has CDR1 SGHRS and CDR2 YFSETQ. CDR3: CASSADVTGELFF. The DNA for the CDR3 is TGCGCCAGCAGCGCGGACGTTACCGGGGAGCTGTTTTTT.

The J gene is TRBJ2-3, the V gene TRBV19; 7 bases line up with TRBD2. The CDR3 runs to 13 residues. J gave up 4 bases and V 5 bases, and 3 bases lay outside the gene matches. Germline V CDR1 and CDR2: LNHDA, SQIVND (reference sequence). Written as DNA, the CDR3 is TGTGCCAGTAGTTGGCTAGCGGCAGATACGCAGTATTTT. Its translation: CASSWLAADTQYF.

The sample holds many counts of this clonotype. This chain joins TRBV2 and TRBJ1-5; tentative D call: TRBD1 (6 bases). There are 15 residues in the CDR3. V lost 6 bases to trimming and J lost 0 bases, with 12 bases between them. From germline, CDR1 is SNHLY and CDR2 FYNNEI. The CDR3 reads CASRGTPISNQPQHF. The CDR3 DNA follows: TGTGCCAGCAGGGGGACACCCATTAGCAATCAGCCCCAGCATTTT.

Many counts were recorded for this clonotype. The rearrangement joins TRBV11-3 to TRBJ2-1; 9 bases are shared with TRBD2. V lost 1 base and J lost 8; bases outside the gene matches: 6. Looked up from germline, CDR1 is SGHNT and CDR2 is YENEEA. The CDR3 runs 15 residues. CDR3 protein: CASSLVLAGEDEQFF. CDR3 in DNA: TGTGCCAGCAGCTTAGTATTAGCGGGAGAGGATGAGCAGTTCTTC.

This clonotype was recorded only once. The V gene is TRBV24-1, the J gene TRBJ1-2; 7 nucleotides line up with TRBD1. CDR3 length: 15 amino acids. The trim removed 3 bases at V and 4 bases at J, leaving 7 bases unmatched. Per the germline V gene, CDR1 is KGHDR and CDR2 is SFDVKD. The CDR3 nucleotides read TGTGCCACCAGTGATCCTGGGACAGAAGTCTATGGCTACACCTTC. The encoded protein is CATSDPGTEVYGYTF.

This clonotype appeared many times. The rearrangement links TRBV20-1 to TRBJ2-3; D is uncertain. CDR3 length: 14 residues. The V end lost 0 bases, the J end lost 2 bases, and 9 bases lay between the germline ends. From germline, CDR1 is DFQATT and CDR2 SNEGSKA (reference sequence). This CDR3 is CSAREKPFTDTQYF. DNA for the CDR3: TGCAGTGCTAGAGAAAAGCCCTTCACAGATACGCAGTATTTT.

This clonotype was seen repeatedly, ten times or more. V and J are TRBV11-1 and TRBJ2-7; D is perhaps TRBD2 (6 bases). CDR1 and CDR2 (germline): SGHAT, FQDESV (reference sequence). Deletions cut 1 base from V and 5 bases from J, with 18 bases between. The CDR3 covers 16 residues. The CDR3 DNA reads TGTGCCAGCAGCTTAGTCCCGACGGGGGAGCTTAACGAGCAGTACTTC. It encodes CASSLVPTGELNEQYF.

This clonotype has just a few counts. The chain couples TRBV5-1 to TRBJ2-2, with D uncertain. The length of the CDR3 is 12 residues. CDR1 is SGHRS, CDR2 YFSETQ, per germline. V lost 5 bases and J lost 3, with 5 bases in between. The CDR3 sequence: CASSTDTGELFF. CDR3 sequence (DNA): TGCGCCAGCAGTACAGACACCGGGGAGCTGTTTTTT. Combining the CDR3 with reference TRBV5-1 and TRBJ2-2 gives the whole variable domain KAGVTQTPRYLIKTRGQQVTLSCSPISGHRSVSWYQQTPGQGLQFLFEYFSETQRNKGNFPGRFSGRQFSNSRSEMNVSTLELGDSALYLCASSTDTGELFFGEGSRLTVL.